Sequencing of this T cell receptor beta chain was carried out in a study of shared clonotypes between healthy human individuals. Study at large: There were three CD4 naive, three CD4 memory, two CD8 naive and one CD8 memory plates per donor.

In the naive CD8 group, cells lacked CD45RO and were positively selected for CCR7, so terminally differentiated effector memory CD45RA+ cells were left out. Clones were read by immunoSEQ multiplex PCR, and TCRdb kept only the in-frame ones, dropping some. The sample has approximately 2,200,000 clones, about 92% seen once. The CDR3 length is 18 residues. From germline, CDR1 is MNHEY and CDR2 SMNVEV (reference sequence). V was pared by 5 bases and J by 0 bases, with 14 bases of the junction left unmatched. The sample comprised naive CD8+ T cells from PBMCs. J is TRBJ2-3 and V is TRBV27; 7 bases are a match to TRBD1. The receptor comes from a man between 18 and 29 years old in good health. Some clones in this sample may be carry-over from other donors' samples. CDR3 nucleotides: TGTGCCAGCAGTCCGGGGACAGTAAGCAAAACTAGCACAGATACGCAGTATTTT. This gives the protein CASSPGTVSKTSTDTQYF.